This TCR beta chain was identified during a study of T cell repertoires in cytomegalovirus infection. The CDR3 is 17 residues long. The V end was cut by 2 bases, the J end by 0 bases, with 11 bases between. CDR1 is SNHLY and CDR2 is FYNNEI in the germline V gene. TCRdb re-analysed the reads in MiXCR, keeping a single row per CDR3 protein. Among about 450,000 distinct CDR3 sequences listed, 31% were seen once. This clonotype has only a few counts. The source of this sequence is a human donor in good health (CMV status not recorded). Some clones in this sample may be carry-over from other donors' samples. The sequencing sample was made of PBMCs. The chain has TRBV2 and TRBJ2-6; D is ambiguous. The CDR3 reads CASSELQADSGANVLTF. CDR3 nucleotide sequence: TGTGCCAGCAGTGAATTGCAGGCGGACTCTGGGGCCAACGTCCTGACTTTC.